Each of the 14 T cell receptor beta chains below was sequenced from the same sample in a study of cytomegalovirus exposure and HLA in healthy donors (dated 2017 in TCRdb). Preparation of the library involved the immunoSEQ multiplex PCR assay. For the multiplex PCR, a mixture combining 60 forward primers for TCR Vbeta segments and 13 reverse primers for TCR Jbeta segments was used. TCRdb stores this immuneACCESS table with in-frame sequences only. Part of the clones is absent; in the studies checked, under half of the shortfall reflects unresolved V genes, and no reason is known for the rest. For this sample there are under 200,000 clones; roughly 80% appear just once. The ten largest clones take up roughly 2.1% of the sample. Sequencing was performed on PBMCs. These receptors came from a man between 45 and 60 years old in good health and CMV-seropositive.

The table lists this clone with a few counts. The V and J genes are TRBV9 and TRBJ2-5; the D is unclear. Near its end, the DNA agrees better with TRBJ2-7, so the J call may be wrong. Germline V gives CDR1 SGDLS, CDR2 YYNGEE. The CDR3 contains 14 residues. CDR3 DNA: TGTGCCAGCAGCGCTAACTCCTATCCCTACGAGCAGTACTTC. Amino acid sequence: CASSANSYPYEQYF.

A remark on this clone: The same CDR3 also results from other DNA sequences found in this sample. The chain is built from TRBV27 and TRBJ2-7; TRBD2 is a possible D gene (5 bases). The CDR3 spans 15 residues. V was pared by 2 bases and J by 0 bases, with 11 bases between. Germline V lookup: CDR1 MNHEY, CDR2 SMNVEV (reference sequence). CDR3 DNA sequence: TGTGCCAGCAGTTTAGGCTCAGGAGGCTCCTACGAGCAGTACTTC. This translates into CASSLGSGGSYEQYF.

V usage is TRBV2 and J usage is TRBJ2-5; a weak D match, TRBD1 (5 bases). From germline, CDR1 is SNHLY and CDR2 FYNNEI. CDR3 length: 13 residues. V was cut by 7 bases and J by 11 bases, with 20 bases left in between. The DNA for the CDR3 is TGTGCCAGCAAGGTAGGGGTGTTGTTTGAGCAGTACTTC. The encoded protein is CASKVGVLFEQYF. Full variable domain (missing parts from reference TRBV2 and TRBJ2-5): EPEVTQTPSHQVTQMGQEVILRCVPISNHLYFYWYRQILGQKVEFLVSFYNNEISEKSEIFDDQFSVERPDGSNFTLKIRSTKLEDSAMYFCASKVGVLFEQYFGPGTRLLVL.

CDR3 coding DNA: TGTGCCAGCAGCTTGGACAACTACGAGCAGTACTTC. Translating it yields CASSLDNYEQYF. This chain connects TRBV5-4 to TRBJ2-7; D uncertain. Germline lookup yields CDR1 SGHNT and CDR2 YYREEE (reference sequence). The CDR3 length is 12 residues. V lost 0 bases and J lost 3, with 4 bases in between.

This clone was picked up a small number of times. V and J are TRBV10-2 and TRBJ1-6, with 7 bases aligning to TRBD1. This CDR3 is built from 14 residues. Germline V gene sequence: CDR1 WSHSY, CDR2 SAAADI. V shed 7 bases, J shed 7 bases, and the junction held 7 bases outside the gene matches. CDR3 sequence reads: CASISDRWNSPLHF. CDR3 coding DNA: TGCGCCAGCATATCGGACAGGTGGAATTCACCCCTCCACTTT.

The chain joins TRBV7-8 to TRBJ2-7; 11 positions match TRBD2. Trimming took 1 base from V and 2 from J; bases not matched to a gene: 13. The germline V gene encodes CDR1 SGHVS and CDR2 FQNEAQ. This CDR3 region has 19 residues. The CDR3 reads CASSLVPTSGAPLPYEQYF. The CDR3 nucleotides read TGTGCCAGCAGCTTAGTTCCGACTAGCGGGGCCCCTCTCCCCTACGAGCAGTACTTC.

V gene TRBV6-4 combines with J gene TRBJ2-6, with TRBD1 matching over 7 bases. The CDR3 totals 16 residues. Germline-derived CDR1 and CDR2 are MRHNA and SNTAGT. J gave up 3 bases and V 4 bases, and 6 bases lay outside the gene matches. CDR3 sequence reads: CASSGIDRDGANVLTF. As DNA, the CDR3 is TGTGCCAGCAGTGGGATTGACAGGGATGGGGCCAACGTCCTGACTTTC.

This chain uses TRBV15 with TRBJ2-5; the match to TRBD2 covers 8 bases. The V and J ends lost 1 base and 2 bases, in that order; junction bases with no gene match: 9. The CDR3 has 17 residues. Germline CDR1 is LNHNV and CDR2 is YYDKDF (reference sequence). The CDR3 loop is CATSRGGSGGPQETQYF. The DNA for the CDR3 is TGTGCCACCAGCAGAGGAGGAAGCGGGGGACCTCAAGAGACCCAGTACTTC.

The CDR3 spells CASTTGSGNLNYGYTF. CDR3 nucleotide sequence: TGTGCCAGTACCACAGGGAGCGGTAACCTTAACTATGGCTACACCTTC. The V gene is TRBV19, the J gene TRBJ1-2; a possible D gene is TRBD1 (6 bases). Germline lookup yields CDR1 LNHDA and CDR2 SQIVND (reference sequence). V lost 7 bases to trimming and J lost 1 base, with 19 bases between them. This CDR3 spans 16 amino acids.

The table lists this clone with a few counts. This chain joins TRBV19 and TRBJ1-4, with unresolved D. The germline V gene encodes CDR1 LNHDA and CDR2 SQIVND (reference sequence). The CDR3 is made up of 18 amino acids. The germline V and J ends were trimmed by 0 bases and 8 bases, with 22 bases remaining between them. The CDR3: CASSIDLSRRRADEKLFF. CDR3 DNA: TGTGCCAGTAGTATAGATCTATCCCGCCGGCGGGCGGACGAAAAACTGTTTTTT.

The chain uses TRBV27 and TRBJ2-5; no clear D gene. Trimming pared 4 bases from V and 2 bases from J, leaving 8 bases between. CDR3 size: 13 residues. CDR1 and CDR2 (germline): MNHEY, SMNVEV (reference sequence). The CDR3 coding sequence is TGTGCCAGCAGTTCATGGGCGCAAGAGACCCAGTACTTC. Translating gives CASSSWAQETQYF.

CDR3 sequence reads: CASGLPPGQGSYGYTF. DNA for the CDR3: TGTGCTAGTGGTTTGCCTCCCGGACAGGGGAGCTATGGCTACACCTTC. V gene TRBV12-5 combines with J gene TRBJ1-2; 9 positions match TRBD1. The CDR3 loop spans 16 amino acids. Germline V gene sequence: CDR1 LGHNT, CDR2 FRNRAP. After removal of 2 bases from V and 4 bases from J, the junction contained 8 bases not matched to a gene.

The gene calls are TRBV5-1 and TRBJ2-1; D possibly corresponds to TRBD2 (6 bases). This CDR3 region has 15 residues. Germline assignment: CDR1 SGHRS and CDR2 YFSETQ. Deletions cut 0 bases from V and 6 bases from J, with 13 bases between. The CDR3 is CASSLGPGTGNEQFF. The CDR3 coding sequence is TGCGCCAGCAGCTTGGGGCCAGGGACTGGCAATGAGCAGTTCTTC.

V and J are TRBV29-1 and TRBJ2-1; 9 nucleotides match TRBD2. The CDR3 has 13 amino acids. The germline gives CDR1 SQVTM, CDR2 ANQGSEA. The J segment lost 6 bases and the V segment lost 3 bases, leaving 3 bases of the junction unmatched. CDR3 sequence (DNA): TGCAGCGTTGACGCGGGGGGGGCCAATGAGCAGTTCTTC. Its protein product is CSVDAGGANEQFF.